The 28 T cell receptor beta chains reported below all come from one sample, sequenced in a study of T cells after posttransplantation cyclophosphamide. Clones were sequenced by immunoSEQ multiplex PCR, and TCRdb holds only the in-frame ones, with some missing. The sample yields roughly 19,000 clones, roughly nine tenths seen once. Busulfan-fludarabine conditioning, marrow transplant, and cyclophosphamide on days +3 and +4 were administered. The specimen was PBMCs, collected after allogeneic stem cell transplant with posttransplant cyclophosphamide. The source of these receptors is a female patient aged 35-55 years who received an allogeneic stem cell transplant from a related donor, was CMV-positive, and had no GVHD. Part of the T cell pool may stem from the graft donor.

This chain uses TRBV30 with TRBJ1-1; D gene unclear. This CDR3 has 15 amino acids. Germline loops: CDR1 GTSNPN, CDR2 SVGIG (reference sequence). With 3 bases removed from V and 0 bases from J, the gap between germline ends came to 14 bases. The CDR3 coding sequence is TGTGCCTGGAGCCTGAGGGCTGGAATGAACACTGAAGCTTTCTTT. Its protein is CAWSLRAGMNTEAFF.

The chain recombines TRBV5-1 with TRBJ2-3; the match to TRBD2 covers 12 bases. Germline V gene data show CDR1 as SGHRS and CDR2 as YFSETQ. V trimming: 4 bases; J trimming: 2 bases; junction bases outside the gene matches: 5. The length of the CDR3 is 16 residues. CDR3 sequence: CASSARLAGDTDTQYF. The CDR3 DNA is TGCGCCAGCAGCGCCCGACTAGCGGGAGACACAGATACGCAGTATTTT. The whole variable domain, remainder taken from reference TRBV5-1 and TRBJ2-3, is KAGVTQTPRYLIKTRGQQVTLSCSPISGHRSVSWYQQTPGQGLQFLFEYFSETQRNKGNFPGRFSGRQFSNSRSEMNVSTLELGDSALYLCASSARLAGDTDTQYFGPGTRLTVL.

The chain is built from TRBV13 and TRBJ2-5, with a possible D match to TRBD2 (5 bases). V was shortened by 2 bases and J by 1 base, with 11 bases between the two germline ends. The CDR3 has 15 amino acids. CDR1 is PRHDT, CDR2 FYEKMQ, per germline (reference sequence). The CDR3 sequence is CASSLSVRGQETQYF. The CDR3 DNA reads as TGTGCCAGCAGCTTAAGTGTACGGGGCCAAGAGACCCAGTACTTC.

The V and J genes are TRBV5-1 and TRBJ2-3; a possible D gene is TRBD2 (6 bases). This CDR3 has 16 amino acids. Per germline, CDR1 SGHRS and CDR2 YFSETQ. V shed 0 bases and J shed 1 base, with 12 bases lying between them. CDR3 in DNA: TGCGCCAGCAGCTTGGAAAGGTGGGGGGGCACAGATACGCAGTATTTT. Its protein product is CASSLERWGGTDTQYF.

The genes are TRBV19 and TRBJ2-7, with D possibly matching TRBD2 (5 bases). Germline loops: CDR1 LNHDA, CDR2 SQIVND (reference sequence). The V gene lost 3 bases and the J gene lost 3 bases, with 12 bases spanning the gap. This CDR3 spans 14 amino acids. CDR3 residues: CASSINRGFYEQYF. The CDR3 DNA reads TGTGCCAGTAGTATTAATCGGGGATTCTACGAGCAGTACTTC. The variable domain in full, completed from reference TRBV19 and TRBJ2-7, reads DGGITQSPKYLFRKEGQNVTLSCEQNLNHDAMYWYRQDPGQGLRLIYYSQIVNDFQKGDIAEGYSVSREKKESFPLTVTSAQKNPTAFYLCASSINRGFYEQYFGPGTRLTVT.

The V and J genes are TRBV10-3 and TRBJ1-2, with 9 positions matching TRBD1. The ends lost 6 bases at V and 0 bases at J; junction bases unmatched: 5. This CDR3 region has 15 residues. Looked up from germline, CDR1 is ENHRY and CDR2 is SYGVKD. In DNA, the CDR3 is TGTGCCATCAGGAGGGACAGGGCAGCTAACTATGGCTACACCTTC. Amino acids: CAIRRDRAANYGYTF.

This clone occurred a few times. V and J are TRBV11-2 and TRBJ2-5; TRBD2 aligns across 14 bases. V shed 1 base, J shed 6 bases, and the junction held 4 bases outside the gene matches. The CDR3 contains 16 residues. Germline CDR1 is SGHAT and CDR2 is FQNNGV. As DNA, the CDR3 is TGTGCCAGCAGCTTAGCGGGACTAGCGGGAGCAAAGACCCAGTACTTC. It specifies CASSLAGLAGAKTQYF.

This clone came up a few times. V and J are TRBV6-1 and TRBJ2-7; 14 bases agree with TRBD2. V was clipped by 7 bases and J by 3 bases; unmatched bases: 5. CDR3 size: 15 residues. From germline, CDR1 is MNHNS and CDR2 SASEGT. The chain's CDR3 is CASMMGLAGVYEQYF. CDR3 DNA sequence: TGTGCCAGCATGATGGGACTAGCGGGAGTCTACGAGCAGTACTTC.

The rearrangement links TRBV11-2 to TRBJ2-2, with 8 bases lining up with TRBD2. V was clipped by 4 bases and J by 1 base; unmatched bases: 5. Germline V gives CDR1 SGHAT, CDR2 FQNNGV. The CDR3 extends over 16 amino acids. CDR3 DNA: TGTGCCAGCAGCTACCGAGCGGGAGTGAACACCGGGGAGCTGTTTTTT. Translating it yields CASSYRAGVNTGELFF.

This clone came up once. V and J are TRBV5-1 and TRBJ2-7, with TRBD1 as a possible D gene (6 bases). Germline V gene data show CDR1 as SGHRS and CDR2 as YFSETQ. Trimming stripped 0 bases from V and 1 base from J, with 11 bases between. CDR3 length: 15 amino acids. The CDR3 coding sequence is TGCGCCAGCAGCTTGGGGGGAACAGGGTCCTACGAGCAGTACTTC. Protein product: CASSLGGTGSYEQYF.

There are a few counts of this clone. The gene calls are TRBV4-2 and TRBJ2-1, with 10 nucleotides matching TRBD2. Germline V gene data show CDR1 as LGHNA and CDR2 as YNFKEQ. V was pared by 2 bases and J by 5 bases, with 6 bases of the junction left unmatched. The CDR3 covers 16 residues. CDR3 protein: CASSQLAGAWDNEQFF. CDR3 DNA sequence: TGTGCCAGCAGCCAACTAGCGGGAGCTTGGGACAATGAGCAGTTCTTC.

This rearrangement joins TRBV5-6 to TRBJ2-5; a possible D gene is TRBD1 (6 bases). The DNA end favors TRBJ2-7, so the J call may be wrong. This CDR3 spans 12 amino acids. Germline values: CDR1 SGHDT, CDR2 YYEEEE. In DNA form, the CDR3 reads TGTGCCAGCAGCTTCCAGGGGTACGAGCAGTACTTC. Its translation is CASSFQGYEQYF.

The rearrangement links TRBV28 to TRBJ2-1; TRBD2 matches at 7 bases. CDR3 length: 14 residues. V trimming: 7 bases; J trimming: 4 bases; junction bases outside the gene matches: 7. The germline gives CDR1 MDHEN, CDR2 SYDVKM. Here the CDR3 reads CASKVGGSYNEQFF. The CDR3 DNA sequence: TGTGCCAGCAAGGTGGGAGGGTCATACAATGAGCAGTTCTTC.

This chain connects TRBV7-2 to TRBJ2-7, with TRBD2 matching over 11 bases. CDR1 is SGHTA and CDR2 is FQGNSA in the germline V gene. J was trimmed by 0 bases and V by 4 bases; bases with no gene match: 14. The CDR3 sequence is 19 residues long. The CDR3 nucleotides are TGTGCCAGCAGCTCAACTCCGGGACTAGCGGACACCTACTCCTACGAGCAGTACTTC. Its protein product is CASSSTPGLADTYSYEQYF.

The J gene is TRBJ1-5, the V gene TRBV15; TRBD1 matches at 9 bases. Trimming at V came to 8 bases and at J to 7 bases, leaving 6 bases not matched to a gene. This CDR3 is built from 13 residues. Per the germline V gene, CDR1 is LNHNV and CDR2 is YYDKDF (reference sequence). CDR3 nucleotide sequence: TGTGCCACCGGACGGGACAGGGTCCAGCCCCAGCATTTT. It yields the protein CATGRDRVQPQHF.

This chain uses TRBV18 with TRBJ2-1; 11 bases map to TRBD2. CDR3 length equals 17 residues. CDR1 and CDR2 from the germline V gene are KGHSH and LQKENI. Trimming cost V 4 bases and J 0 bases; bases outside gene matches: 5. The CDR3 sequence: CASSLGTSGSSYNEQFF. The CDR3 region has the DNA TGTGCCAGCTCACTCGGGACTAGCGGTAGCTCCTACAATGAGCAGTTCTTC.

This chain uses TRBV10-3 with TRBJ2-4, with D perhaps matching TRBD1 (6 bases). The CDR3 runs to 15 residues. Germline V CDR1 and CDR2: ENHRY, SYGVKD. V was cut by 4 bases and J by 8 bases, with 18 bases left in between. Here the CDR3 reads CAISAAPQGSDIQYF. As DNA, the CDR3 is TGTGCCATCAGTGCGGCCCCCCAGGGGTCGGACATTCAGTACTTC.

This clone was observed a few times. In DNA, the CDR3 is TGTGCCATCAGTGAGCCGGGGACAGCTCTTGGAAACACCATATATTTT. It yields the protein CAISEPGTALGNTIYF. The chain has TRBV10-3 and TRBJ1-3, with 7 bases identical to TRBD1. With V trimmed by 2 bases and J by 3 bases, 7 bases remained unmatched. In germline, CDR1 is ENHRY, CDR2 SYGVKD. There are 16 residues in the CDR3.

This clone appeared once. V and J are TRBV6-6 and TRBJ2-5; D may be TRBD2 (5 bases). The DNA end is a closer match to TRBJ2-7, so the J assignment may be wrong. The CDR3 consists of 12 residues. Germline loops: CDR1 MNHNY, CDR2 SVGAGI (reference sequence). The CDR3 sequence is CASSGSGTEQYF. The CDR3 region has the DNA TGTGCCAGCAGTGGGAGCGGTACCGAGCAGTACTTC.

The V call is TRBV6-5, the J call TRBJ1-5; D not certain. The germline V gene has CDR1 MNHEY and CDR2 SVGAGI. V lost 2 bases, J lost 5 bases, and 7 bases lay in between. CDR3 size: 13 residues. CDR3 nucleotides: TGTGCCAGCAGTTACGACTGGTATCAGCCCCAGCATTTT. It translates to CASSYDWYQPQHF.

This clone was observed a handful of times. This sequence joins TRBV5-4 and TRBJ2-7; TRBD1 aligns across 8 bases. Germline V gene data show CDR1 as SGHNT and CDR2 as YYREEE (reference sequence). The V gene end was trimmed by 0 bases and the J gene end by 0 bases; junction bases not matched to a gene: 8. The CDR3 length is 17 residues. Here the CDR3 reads CASSLGQGPSYSYEQYF. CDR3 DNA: TGTGCCAGCAGCTTGGGACAGGGGCCTTCCTACTCCTACGAGCAGTACTTC. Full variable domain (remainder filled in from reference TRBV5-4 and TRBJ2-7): ETGVTQSPTHLIKTRGQQVTLRCSSQSGHNTVSWYQQALGQGPQFIFQYYREEENGRGNFPPRFSGLQFPNYSSELNVNALELDDSALYLCASSLGQGPSYSYEQYFGPGTRLTVT.

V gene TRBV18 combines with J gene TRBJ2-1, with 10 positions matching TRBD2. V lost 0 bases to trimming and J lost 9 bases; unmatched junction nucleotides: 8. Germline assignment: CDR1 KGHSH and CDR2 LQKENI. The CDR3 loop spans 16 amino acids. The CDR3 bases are TGTGCCAGCTCACCACCGGGGGTAGCGGGAGGAGGTGAGCAGTTCTTC. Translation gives CASSPPGVAGGGEQFF.

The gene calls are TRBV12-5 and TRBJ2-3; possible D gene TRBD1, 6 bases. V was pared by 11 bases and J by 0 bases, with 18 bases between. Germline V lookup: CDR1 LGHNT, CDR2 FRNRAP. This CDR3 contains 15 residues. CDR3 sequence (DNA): TGTGCTTCAGCCGAAACAGGGCGAAGCACAGATACGCAGTATTTT. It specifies CASAETGRSTDTQYF.

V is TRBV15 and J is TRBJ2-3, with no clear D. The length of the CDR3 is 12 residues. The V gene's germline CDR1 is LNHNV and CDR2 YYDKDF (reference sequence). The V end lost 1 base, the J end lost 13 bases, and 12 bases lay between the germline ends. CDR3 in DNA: TGTGCCACCAGCAGAGCGAATACGCTAAAGTATTTT. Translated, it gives CATSRANTLKYF.

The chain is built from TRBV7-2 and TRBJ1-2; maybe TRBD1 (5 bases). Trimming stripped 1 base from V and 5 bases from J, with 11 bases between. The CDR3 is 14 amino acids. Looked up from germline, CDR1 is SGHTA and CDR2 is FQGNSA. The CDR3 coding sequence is TGTGCCAGCAGCTTAGGCCAGGGTGGGTATGGCTACACCTTC. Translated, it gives CASSLGQGGYGYTF.

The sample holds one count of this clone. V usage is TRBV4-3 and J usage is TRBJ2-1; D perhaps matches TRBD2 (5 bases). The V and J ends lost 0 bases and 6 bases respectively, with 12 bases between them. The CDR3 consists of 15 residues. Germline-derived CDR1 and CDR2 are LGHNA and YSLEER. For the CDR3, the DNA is TGCGCCAGCAGCCAAGATTTGGGCCGGGGCAATGAGCAGTTCTTC. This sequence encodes CASSQDLGRGNEQFF.

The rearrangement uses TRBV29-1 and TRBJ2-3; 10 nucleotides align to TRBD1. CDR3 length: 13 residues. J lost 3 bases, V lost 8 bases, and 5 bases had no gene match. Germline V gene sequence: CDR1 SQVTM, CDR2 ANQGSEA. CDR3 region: CSLDRGLTDTQYF. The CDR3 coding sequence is TGCAGCCTCGACAGGGGGCTGACAGATACGCAGTATTTT.

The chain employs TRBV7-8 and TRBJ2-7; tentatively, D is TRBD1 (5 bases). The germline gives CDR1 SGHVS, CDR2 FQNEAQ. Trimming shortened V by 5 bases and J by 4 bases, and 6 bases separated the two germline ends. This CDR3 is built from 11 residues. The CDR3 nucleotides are TGTGCCAGCAGCCACAGGTACGAGCAGTACTTC. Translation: CASSHRYEQYF. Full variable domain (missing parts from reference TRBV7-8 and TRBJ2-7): GAGVSQSPRYKVAKRGQDVALRCDPISGHVSLFWYQQALGQGPEFLTYFQNEAQLDKSGLPSDRFFAERPEGSVSTLKIQRTQQEDSAVYLCASSHRYEQYFGPGTRLTVT.